This note documents a single T cell receptor (beta chain) sequence. CDR1 is KGHSH, CDR2 LQKENI, per germline. V shed 2 bases and J shed 8 bases, with 13 bases lying between them. The CDR3 covers 14 residues. The repertoire was sequenced with immunoSEQ multiplex PCR; TCRdb's copy has only in-frame clones and lacks some. This table holds some 1,300 clones, less than 35% found once. These data originate in a study of T cells in localized non-small cell lung cancer. The chain joins TRBV18 to TRBJ2-1; D is unclear. This specimen was normal lung tissue next to the tumor, taken before any cancer treatment. This TCR came from a male donor older than 55 with stage I squamous cell lung carcinoma. CDR3 sequence: CASSPRHSSDEQFF. The CDR3 DNA reads as TGTGCCAGCTCACCAAGGCATTCCTCCGATGAGCAGTTCTTC.